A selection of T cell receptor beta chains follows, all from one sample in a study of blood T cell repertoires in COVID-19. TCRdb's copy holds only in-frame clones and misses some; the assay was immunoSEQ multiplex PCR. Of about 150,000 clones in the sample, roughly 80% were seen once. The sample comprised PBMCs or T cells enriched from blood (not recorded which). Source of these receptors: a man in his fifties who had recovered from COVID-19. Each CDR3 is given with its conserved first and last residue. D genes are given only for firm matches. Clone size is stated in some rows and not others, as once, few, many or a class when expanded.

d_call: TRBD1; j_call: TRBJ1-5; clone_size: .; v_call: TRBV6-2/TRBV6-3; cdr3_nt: TGTGCCAGCAGCGAGGGACAGGGTTTTATAAGCAATCAGCCCCAGCATTTT; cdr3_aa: CASSEGQGFISNQPQHF
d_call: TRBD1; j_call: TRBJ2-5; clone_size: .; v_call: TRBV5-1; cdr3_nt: TGCGCCAGCAGCTTGGCCCCGACAGGGACGCAAGAGACCCAGTACTTC; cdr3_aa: CASSLAPTGTQETQYF
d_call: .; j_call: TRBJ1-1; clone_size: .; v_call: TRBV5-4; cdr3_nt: TGTGCCAGCAGCCGACCACGAGGTGAAGCTTTCTTT; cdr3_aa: CASSRPRGEAFF
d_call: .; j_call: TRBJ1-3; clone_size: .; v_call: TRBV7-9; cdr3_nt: TGTGCCAGCAGCTTTGCTCGGGGATGGTCTGGAAACACCATATATTTT; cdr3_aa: CASSFARGWSGNTIYF
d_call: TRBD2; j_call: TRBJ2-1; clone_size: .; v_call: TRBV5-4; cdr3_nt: TGTGCCAGCAGCTCCCGGACTAGCGGGCTGCAGAATGAGCAGTTCTTC; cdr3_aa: CASSSRTSGLQNEQFF
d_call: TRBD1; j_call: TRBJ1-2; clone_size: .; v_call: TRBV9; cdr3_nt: TGTGCCAGCAGCAACCGACAGGGCCCCTATGGCTACACCTTC; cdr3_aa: CASSNRQGPYGYTF
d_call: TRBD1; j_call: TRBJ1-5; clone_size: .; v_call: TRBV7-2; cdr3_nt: TGTGCCAGCAGCTTAGTTGCAGGGGGTAGTCAGCCCCAGCATTTT; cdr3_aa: CASSLVAGGSQPQHF
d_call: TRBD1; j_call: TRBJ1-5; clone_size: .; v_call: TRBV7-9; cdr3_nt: TGTGCCAGCAGCTTAGGACAGGGGATGGGTCAGCCCCAGCATTTT; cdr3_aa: CASSLGQGMGQPQHF
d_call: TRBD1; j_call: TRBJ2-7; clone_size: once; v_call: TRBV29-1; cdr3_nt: TGCAGCGTGGGACAGGGGGACGAGCAGTACTTC; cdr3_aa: CSVGQGDEQYF
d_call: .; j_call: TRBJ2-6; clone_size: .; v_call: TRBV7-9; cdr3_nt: TGTGCCAGCAGAGAAAAAAAAGGGGGCTCTGGGGCCAACGTCCTGACTTTC; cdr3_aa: CASREKKGGSGANVLTF
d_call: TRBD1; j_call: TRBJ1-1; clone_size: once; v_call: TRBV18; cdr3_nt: TGTGCCAGCTCACCAGACAGGGACGCTGAAGCTTTCTTT; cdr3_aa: CASSPDRDAEAFF
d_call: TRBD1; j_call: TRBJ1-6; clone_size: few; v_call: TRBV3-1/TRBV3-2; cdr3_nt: TGTGCCAGCAGCCCCAGGGGGCGGAATTCACCCCTCCACTTT; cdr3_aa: CASSPRGRNSPLHF
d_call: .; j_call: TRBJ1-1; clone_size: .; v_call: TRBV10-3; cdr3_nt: TGTGCCATCAGTGACCGGGGGGCTGACCGAACTGAAGCTTTCTTT; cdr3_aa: CAISDRGADRTEAFF
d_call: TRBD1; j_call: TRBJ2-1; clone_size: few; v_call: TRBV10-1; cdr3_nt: TGCGCCAGCATGCTGGATGGGACAGGGTATAGGGATGAGCAGTTCTTC; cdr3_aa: CASMLDGTGYRDEQFF